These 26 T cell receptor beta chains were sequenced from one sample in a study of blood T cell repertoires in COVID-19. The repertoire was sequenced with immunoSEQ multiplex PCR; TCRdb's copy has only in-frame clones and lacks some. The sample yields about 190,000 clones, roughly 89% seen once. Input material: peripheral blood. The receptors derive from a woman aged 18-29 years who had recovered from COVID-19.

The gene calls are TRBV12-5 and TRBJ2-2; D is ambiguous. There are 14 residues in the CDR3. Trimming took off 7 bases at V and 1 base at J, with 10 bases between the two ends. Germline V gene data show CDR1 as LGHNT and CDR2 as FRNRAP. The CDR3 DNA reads TGTGCTAGTGCCCCCCGCGGGAACACCGGGGAGCTGTTTTTT. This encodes CASAPRGNTGELFF.

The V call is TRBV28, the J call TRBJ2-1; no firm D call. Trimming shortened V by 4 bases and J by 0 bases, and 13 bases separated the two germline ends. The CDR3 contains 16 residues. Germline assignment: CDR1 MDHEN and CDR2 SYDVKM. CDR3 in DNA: TGTGCCAGCAGTTCCTTCGGGTGGAGCTCCTACAATGAGCAGTTCTTC. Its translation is CASSSFGWSSYNEQFF.

The CDR3 loop is CASSPSFSYEQYV. CDR3 sequence (DNA): TGTGCCAGCTCGCCTAGTTTCTCCTACGAGCAGTACGTC. This rearrangement joins TRBV18 to TRBJ2-7; D remains unclear. Germline CDR1 is KGHSH and CDR2 is LQKENI. V was pared by 6 bases and J by 0 bases, with 9 bases between. The length of the CDR3 is 13 residues.

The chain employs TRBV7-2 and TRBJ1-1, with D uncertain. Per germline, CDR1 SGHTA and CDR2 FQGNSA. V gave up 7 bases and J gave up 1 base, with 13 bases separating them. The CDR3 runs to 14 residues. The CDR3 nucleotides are TGTGCCAGCATCCCGTGGGAGCGGAACACTGAAGCTTTCTTT. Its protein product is CASIPWERNTEAFF.

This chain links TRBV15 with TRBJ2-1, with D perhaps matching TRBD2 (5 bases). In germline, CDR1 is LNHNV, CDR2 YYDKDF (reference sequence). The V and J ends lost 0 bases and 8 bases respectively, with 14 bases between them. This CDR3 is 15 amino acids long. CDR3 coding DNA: TGTGCCACCAGCAGAGATCGGTGGGAGACACATGAGCAGTTCTTC. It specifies CATSRDRWETHEQFF. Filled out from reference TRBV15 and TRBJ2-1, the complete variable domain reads DAMVIQNPRYQVTQFGKPVTLSCSQTLNHNVMYWYQQKSSQAPKLLFHYYDKDFNNEADTPDNFQSRRPNTSFCFLDIRSPGLGDTAMYLCATSRDRWETHEQFFGPGTRLTVL.

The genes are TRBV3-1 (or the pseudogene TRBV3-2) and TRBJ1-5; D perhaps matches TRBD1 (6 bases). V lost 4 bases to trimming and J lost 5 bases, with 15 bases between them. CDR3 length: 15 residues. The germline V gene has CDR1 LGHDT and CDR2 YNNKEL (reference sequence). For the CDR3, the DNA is TGTGCCAGCAGCCCGTCGGACAGCCAGTATCAGCCCCAGCATTTT. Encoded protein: CASSPSDSQYQPQHF.

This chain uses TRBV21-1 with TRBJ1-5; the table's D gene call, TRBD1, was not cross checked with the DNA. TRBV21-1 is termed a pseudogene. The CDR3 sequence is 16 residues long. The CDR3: CASSKPYLQGNQPQHF. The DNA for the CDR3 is TGTGCCAGCAGCAAACCTTATTTACAGGGGAATCAGCCCCAGCATTTT.

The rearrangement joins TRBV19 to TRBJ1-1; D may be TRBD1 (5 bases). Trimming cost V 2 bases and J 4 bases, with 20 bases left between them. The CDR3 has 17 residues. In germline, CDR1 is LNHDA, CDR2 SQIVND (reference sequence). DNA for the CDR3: TGTGCCAGTAGTATAATCTATTTACGGGGGACTATCACTGAAGCTTTCTTT. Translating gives CASSIIYLRGTITEAFF.

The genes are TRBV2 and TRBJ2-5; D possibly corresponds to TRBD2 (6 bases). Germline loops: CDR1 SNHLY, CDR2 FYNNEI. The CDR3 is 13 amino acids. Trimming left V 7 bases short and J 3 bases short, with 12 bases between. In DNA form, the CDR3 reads TGTGCCAGCAACCCTGGACTAAAAGAGACCCAGTACTTC. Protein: CASNPGLKETQYF.

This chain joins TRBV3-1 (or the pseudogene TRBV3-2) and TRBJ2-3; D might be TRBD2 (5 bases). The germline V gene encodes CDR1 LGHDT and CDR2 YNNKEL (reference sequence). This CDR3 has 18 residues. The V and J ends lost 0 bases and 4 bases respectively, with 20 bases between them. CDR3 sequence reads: CASSQDRWATEGPDTQYF. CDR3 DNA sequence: TGTGCCAGCAGCCAAGATCGGTGGGCCACCGAGGGCCCAGATACGCAGTATTTT.

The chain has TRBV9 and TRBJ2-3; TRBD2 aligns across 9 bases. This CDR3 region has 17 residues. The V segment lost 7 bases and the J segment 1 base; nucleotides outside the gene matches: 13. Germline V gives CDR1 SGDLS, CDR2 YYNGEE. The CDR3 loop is CASDTPTAGGRTDTQYF. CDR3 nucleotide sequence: TGTGCCAGCGACACTCCCACAGCGGGGGGACGCACAGATACGCAGTATTTT.

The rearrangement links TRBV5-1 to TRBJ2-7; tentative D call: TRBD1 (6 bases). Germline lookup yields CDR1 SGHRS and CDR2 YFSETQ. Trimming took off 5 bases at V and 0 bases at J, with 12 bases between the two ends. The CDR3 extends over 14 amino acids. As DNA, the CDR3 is TGCGCCAGCAGTTACCAGGGGAGCTCCTACGAGCAGTACTTC. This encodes CASSYQGSSYEQYF.

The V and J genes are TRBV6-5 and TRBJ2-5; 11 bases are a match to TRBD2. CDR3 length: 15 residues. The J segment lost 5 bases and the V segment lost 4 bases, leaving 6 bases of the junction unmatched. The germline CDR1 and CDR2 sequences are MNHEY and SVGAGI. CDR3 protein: CASSFSGRVLETQYF. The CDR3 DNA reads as TGTGCCAGCAGTTTTAGCGGGAGGGTCCTTGAGACCCAGTACTTC.

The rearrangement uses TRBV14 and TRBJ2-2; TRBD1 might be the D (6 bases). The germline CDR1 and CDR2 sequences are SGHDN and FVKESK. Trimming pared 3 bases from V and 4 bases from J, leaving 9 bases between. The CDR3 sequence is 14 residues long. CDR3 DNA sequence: TGTGCCAGCAGCCACGGACAGTTCACCGGGGAGCTGTTTTTT. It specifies CASSHGQFTGELFF. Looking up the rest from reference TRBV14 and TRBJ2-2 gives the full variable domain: EAGVTQFPSHSVIEKGQTVTLRCDPISGHDNLYWYRRVMGKEIKFLLHFVKESKQDESGMPNNRFLAERTGGTYSTLKVQPAELEDSGVYFCASSHGQFTGELFFGEGSRLTVL.

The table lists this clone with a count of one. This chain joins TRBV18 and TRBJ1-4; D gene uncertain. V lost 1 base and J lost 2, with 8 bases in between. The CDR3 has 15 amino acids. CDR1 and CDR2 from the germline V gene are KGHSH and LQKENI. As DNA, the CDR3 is TGTGCCAGCTCACCACAACAGAGCACTAATGAAAAACTGTTTTTT. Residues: CASSPQQSTNEKLFF.

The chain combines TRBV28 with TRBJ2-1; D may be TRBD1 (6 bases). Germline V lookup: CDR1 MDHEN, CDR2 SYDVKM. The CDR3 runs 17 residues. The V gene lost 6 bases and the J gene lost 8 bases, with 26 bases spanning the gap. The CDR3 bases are TGTGCCAGCAGCATGGGATATCAGGGGATCTTCGGGGATGAGCAGTTCTTC. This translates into CASSMGYQGIFGDEQFF.

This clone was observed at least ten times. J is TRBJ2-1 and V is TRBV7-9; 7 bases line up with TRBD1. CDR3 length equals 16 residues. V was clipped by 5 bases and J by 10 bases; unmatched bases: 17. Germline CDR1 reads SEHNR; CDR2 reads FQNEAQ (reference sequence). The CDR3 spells CASSANRGPMFGEQFF. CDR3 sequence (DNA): TGTGCCAGCAGCGCGAACAGGGGTCCTATGTTCGGGGAGCAGTTCTTC.

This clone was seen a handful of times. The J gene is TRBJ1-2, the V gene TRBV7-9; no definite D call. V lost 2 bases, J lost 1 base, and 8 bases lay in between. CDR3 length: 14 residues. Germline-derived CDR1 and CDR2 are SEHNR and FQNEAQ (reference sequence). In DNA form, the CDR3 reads TGTGCCAGCAGCTTACCCGAACTTAACTATGGCTACACCTTC. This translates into CASSLPELNYGYTF.

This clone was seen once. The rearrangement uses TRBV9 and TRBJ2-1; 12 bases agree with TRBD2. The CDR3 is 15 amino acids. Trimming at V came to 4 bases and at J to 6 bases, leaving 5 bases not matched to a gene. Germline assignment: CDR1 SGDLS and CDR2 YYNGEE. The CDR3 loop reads CASSPTSGGGNEQFF. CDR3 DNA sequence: TGTGCCAGCAGCCCGACTAGCGGGGGTGGCAATGAGCAGTTCTTC. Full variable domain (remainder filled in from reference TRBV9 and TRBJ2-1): DSGVTQTPKHLITATGQRVTLRCSPRSGDLSVYWYQQSLDQGLQFLIQYYNGEERAKGNILERFSAQQFPDLHSELNLSSLELGDSALYFCASSPTSGGGNEQFFGPGTRLTVL.

The CDR3 here is CASSYWQGLAGVFNEQFF. The CDR3 DNA sequence: TGTGCCAGCAGTTATTGGCAAGGACTAGCGGGAGTTTTCAATGAGCAGTTCTTC. V gene TRBV6-2 or TRBV6-3 combines with J gene TRBJ2-1; 13 bases are a match to TRBD2. CDR1 and CDR2 (germline): MNHEY, SVGEGT. CDR3 size: 18 residues. Trimming at V came to 3 bases and at J to 6 bases, leaving 11 bases not matched to a gene.

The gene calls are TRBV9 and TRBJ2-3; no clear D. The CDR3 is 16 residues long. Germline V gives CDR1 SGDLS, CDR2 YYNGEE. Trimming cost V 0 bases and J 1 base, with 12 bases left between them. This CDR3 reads CASSVAGGPRTDTQYF. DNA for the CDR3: TGTGCCAGCAGCGTAGCTGGCGGCCCCCGCACAGATACGCAGTATTTT.

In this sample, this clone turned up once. CDR3 sequence (DNA): TGCGCCAGCAGCCGGCTGGCAGGGGCAGATACGCAGTATTTT. The encoded protein is CASSRLAGADTQYF. The rearrangement joins TRBV4-1 to TRBJ2-3, with D perhaps matching TRBD1 (6 bases). Germline V gives CDR1 MGHRA, CDR2 YSYEKL. The CDR3 has 14 amino acids. Deletions cut 4 bases from V and 4 bases from J, with 12 bases between.

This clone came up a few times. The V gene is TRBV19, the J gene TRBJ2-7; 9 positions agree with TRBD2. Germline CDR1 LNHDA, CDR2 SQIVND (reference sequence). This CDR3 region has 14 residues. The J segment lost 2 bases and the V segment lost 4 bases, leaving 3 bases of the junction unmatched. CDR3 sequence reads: CASSRTSEPYEQYF. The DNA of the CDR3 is TGTGCCAGTAGTAGGACTAGCGAACCCTACGAGCAGTACTTC.

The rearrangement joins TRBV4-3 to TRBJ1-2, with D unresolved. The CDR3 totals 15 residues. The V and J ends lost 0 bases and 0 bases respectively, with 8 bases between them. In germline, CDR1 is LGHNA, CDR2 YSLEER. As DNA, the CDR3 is TGCGCCAGCAGCCAAGAGGGCCGCCCTAACTATGGCTACACCTTC. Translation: CASSQEGRPNYGYTF.

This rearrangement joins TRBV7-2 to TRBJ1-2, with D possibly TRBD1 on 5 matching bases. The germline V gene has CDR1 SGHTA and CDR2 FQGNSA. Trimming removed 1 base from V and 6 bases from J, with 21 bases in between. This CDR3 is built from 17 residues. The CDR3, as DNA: TGTGCCAGCAGCTTAGTTAATATATTTCGGGGGGACGATGGCTACACCTTC. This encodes CASSLVNIFRGDDGYTF.

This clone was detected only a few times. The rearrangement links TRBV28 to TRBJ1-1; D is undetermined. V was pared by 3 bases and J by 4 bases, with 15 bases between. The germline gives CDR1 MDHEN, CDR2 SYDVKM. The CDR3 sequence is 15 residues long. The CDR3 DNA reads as TGTGCCAGCAGTTTTCTCGGGGAACCCTCCACTGAAGCTTTCTTT. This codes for CASSFLGEPSTEAFF.